This TCR beta chain was identified in a study of T cells in Graves' hyperthyroidism and ophthalmopathy. Amplification targeted TCR beta CDR3 regions from RNA transcripts. Using the HTBI primer set, a first-round RT-PCR was run on the TCR CDR3. TCRdb called the multiplex PCR reads again in MiXCR, with one record for every CDR3 protein. The sample yields some 460,000 distinct CDR3 sequences, 15% to 19% seen once. What was sequenced was blood. This sequence originates from a woman under 30 with Graves' hyperthyroidism.

The CDR3 bases are TGCAGTGCGCATCCTAGCGGGAGGCCTGAAGATACGCAGTATTTT. It codes for CSAHPSGRPEDTQYF. The chain is built from TRBV20-1 and TRBJ2-3; 11 nucleotides line up with TRBD2. Germline lookup yields CDR1 DFQATT and CDR2 SNEGSKA (reference sequence). Trimming at V came to 6 bases and at J to 5 bases, leaving 10 bases not matched to a gene. The CDR3 has 15 residues.